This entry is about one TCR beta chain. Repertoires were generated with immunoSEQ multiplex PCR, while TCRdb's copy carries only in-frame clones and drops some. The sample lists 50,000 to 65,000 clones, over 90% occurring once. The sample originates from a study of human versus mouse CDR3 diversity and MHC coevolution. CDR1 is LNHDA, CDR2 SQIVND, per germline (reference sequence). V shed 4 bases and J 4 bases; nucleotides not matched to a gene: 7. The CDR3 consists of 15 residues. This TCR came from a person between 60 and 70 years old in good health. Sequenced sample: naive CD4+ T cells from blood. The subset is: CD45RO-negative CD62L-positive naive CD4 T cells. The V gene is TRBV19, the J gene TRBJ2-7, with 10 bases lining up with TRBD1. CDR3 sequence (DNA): TGTGCCAGTAGTACGGTGACAGGGGGCTTTTACGAGCAGTACTTC. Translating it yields CASSTVTGGFYEQYF.